These 26 T cell receptor beta chains were all obtained from the same sample, sequenced in a study of blood T cells in healthy people across ages. The second PCR ran about 6 to 12 cycles with a sample-barcoded 5' primer and J-beta primers. TCRdb reanalysed the 5' RACE reads using MiXCR and keeps one entry per CDR3 protein. The sample contains about 1.4 million distinct CDR3 sequences, almost 60% of which appear only once. Sequencing used blood. These receptors all stem from a man in his late teens or twenties in good health.

The chain has TRBV12-3 or TRBV12-4 and TRBJ2-2; no definite D call. The CDR3 has 15 residues. The germline V and J ends were trimmed by 2 bases and 3 bases, with 10 bases remaining between them. DNA of the CDR3: TGTGCCAGCAGTTTAAAGTTTGGGGACACCGGGGAGCTGTTTTTT. This gives the protein CASSLKFGDTGELFF.

The V and J genes are TRBV7-2 and TRBJ2-5, with 10 bases that match TRBD2. Germline V CDR1 and CDR2: SGHTA, FQGNSA. Germline trimming cut 3 bases from V and 4 bases from J; bases unmatched to any gene: 14. The length of the CDR3 is 18 residues. The CDR3 nucleotides are TGTGCCAGCAGCTTTGGACCGGGACTAGCGAGGTGTCCAGAGACCCAGTACTTC. It translates to CASSFGPGLARCPETQYF.

The CDR3: CASSNGTGSYYNEQFF. The DNA for the CDR3 is TGTGCCAGCAGCAACGGGACAGGGTCCTACTACAATGAGCAGTTCTTC. The J gene is TRBJ2-1, the V gene TRBV7-9; TRBD1 matches at 9 bases. CDR3 length: 16 amino acids. Germline-derived CDR1 and CDR2 are SEHNR and FQNEAQ (reference sequence). Trimming removed 5 bases from V and 3 bases from J; junction bases left unmatched: 8.

V and J are TRBV9 and TRBJ2-7; 8 bases agree with TRBD1. The CDR3 loop spans 18 amino acids. Germline V CDR1 and CDR2: SGDLS, YYNGEE. Trimming took 3 bases from V and 3 from J; bases not matched to a gene: 17. The CDR3 coding sequence is TGTGCCAGCAGCGCATACTTGAGCGGACAGGGCCTCCACTACGAGCAGTACTTC. Translation gives CASSAYLSGQGLHYEQYF.

This clonotype was seen a handful of times. The chain combines TRBV6-5 with TRBJ1-2; 9 nucleotides match TRBD1. Germline assignment: CDR1 MNHEY and CDR2 SVGAGI. J gave up 6 bases and V 4 bases, and 12 bases lay outside the gene matches. The CDR3 is made up of 16 amino acids. In DNA form, the CDR3 reads TGTGCCAGCAGTTCAACCGCCGGGACAGGGCTGAATGGCTACACCTTC. Protein product: CASSSTAGTGLNGYTF.

This chain links TRBV12-3 or TRBV12-4 with TRBJ2-1, with no clear D. This CDR3 is 13 amino acids long. V lost 6 bases and J 6 bases, leaving 12 bases between the germline ends. This CDR3 reads CASSPMQANEQFF. CDR3 DNA: TGTGCCAGCAGCCCCATGCAAGCCAATGAGCAGTTCTTC.

V usage is TRBV7-2 and J usage is TRBJ1-6; D not certain. CDR3 size: 14 residues. CDR1 SGHTA and CDR2 FQGNSA come from the germline V gene. The ends were cut back, 6 bases at V and 0 bases at J, with 6 bases in the middle. CDR3 sequence: CASRLSSYNSPLHF. CDR3 bases: TGTGCCAGCAGATTAAGCTCCTATAATTCACCCCTCCACTTT.

This clonotype occurred a few times. DNA of the CDR3: TGTGCCAGCAGCGCGCGAAGAGTAGCGGGCCAAGAGACCCAGTACTTC. This translates into CASSARRVAGQETQYF. The chain is built from TRBV7-2 and TRBJ2-5, with 7 nucleotides matching TRBD2. In germline, CDR1 is SGHTA, CDR2 FQGNSA. J gave up 1 base and V 5 bases, and 10 bases lay outside the gene matches. CDR3 length: 16 amino acids. The whole variable domain, filled in from reference TRBV7-2 and TRBJ2-5, reads GAGVSQSPSNKVTEKGKDVELRCDPISGHTALYWYRQSLGQGLEFLIYFQGNSAPDKSGLPSDRFSAERTGGSVSTLTIQRTQQEDSAVYLCASSARRVAGQETQYFGPGTRLLVL.

V is TRBV29-1 and J is TRBJ2-1; D not certain. The germline V gene encodes CDR1 SQVTM and CDR2 ANQGSEA. The CDR3 is 15 amino acids. With 3 bases removed from V and 0 bases from J, the gap between germline ends came to 12 bases. CDR3 nucleotides: TGCAGCGTTGAGTTGCCTCGCAGCTCCTACAATGAGCAGTTCTTC. This encodes CSVELPRSSYNEQFF.

This clonotype was seen once. The V and J genes are TRBV20-1 and TRBJ2-1; D assignment may be TRBD1 or TRBD2 (5 bases each). The germline V gene has CDR1 DFQATT and CDR2 SNEGSKA (reference sequence). This CDR3 contains 14 residues. V gave up 6 bases and J gave up 6 bases, with 18 bases separating them. The CDR3 DNA follows: TGCAGTGCGAAGGGACCGCTTATTGTCAATGAGCAGTTCTTC. Its protein product is CSAKGPLIVNEQFF.

This clonotype was seen only once. The rearrangement joins TRBV27 to TRBJ1-2; 7 positions match TRBD1. This CDR3 is built from 15 residues. The junction had 9 bases not matched to a gene; V was cut back by 5 bases and J by 3 bases. From germline, CDR1 is MNHEY and CDR2 SMNVEV (reference sequence). The CDR3 loop is CASSPAGGAYYGYTF. CDR3 sequence (DNA): TGTGCCAGCAGTCCCGCAGGGGGGGCATACTATGGCTACACCTTC.

The chain employs TRBV5-1 and TRBJ2-5; 8 bases are shared with TRBD1. The CDR3 has 13 amino acids. V trimming: 3 bases; J trimming: 5 bases; junction bases outside the gene matches: 3. Germline V gives CDR1 SGHRS, CDR2 YFSETQ. CDR3 loop: CASSWDRWETQYF. CDR3 nucleotide sequence: TGCGCCAGCAGCTGGGACAGGTGGGAGACCCAGTACTTC.

The chain employs TRBV7-8 and TRBJ2-5; 8 bases are shared with TRBD2. The V gene end was trimmed by 1 base and the J gene end by 3 bases; junction bases not matched to a gene: 4. The CDR3 extends over 15 amino acids. In germline, CDR1 is SGHVS, CDR2 FQNEAQ. As DNA, the CDR3 is TGTGCCAGCAGCTTAGACGACGGGAGGGAAGAGACCCAGTACTTC. Amino acid sequence: CASSLDDGREETQYF.

At least ten counts were recorded for this clonotype. The J gene is TRBJ2-1, the V gene TRBV5-1; TRBD2 agrees at 10 bases. Germline assignment: CDR1 SGHRS and CDR2 YFSETQ. CDR3 length equals 15 residues. With 0 bases clipped from V and 8 bases from J, the junction kept 5 bases outside the gene matches. As DNA, the CDR3 is TGCGCCAGCAGCTTGGCTAGCGGGAGTTACGATGAGCAGTTCTTC. Translated: CASSLASGSYDEQFF.

The chain joins TRBV4-1 to TRBJ1-2; D possibly corresponds to TRBD1 (5 bases). The CDR3 runs 13 residues. Trimming pared 8 bases from V and 7 bases from J, leaving 17 bases between. Germline values: CDR1 MGHRA, CDR2 YSYEKL. The CDR3 DNA sequence: TGCGCCAGCTCAGGGAGGGGATTTACTGGCTACACCTTC. This gives the protein CASSGRGFTGYTF.

This sequence joins TRBV20-1 and TRBJ2-5, with D unresolved. CDR1 and CDR2 from the germline V gene are DFQATT and SNEGSKA (reference sequence). V was cut by 2 bases and J by 0 bases, with 7 bases left in between. The length of the CDR3 is 13 residues. The CDR3 here is CSARWANQETQYF. The DNA for the CDR3 is TGCAGTGCTAGATGGGCAAACCAAGAGACCCAGTACTTC.

As DNA, the CDR3 is TGTGCCAGTAGTATCTCTACCGTAGCCAAAAACATTCAGTACTTC. Encoded protein: CASSISTVAKNIQYF. This chain connects TRBV19 to TRBJ2-4; D is undetermined. The CDR3 totals 15 residues. Germline V CDR1 and CDR2: LNHDA, SQIVND (reference sequence). The V and J ends lost 3 bases and 0 bases respectively, with 9 bases between them. Full variable domain (outside the CDR3, taken from reference TRBV19 and TRBJ2-4): DGGITQSPKYLFRKEGQNVTLSCEQNLNHDAMYWYRQDPGQGLRLIYYSQIVNDFQKGDIAEGYSVSREKKESFPLTVTSAQKNPTAFYLCASSISTVAKNIQYFGAGTRLSVL.

The DNA of the CDR3 is TGTGCCAGCAGGCTCGTTGAGACCTACGAGCAGTACTTC. Translating it yields CASRLVETYEQYF. The chain links TRBV28 to TRBJ2-7; D remains ambiguous. V shed 6 bases and J shed 2 bases, with 11 bases lying between them. Germline CDR1 is MDHEN and CDR2 is SYDVKM. This CDR3 spans 13 amino acids.

This chain links TRBV29-1 with TRBJ1-6, with 10 positions matching TRBD1. Germline values: CDR1 SQVTM, CDR2 ANQGSEA. The CDR3 loop spans 13 amino acids. With V trimmed by 6 bases and J by 10 bases, 6 bases remained unmatched. The CDR3 DNA follows: TGCAGCGTCTCCGGGACAGGGGAATCACCCCTCCACTTT. Translating it yields CSVSGTGESPLHF.

The chain carries TRBV20-1 and TRBJ1-5; D not resolved. V dropped 2 bases and J dropped 0 bases, with 23 bases sitting between them. This CDR3 has 19 amino acids. CDR1 DFQATT and CDR2 SNEGSKA come from the germline V gene (reference sequence). The CDR3 loop reads CSARSRCGQERDSNQPQHF. In DNA, the CDR3 is TGCAGTGCTAGATCCAGATGCGGGCAGGAGAGGGATAGCAATCAGCCCCAGCATTTT.

This sequence joins TRBV20-1 and TRBJ2-5; D is uncertain. The J call may be wrong; the DNA end is better matched by TRBJ2-7. The CDR3 extends over 12 amino acids. Germline V lookup: CDR1 DFQATT, CDR2 SNEGSKA (reference sequence). CDR3 nucleotides: TGCAGTGCTACGCGTGAGGCCTACGAGCAGTACTTC. Its translation: CSATREAYEQYF.

The chain couples TRBV28 to TRBJ1-2, with unresolved D. V dropped 4 bases and J dropped 0 bases, with 21 bases sitting between them. Germline loops: CDR1 MDHEN, CDR2 SYDVKM. This CDR3 is 18 amino acids long. The chain's CDR3 is CASSSSRSPSPSNYGYTF. DNA for the CDR3: TGTGCCAGCAGTTCCTCCAGGTCCCCTTCACCTTCTAACTATGGCTACACCTTC.

In this sample, this clonotype turned up a few times. The chain uses TRBV29-1 and TRBJ1-2, with D perhaps matching TRBD1 (5 bases). The CDR3 runs 14 residues. Germline V gene data show CDR1 as SQVTM and CDR2 as ANQGSEA. V lost 0 bases to trimming and J lost 8 bases, with 16 bases between them. The CDR3 sequence is CSVEEAGLMTGYTF. For the CDR3, the DNA is TGCAGCGTTGAAGAAGCGGGACTCATGACCGGCTACACCTTC.

The V gene is TRBV7-9, the J gene TRBJ2-7; D might be TRBD2 (5 bases). Trimming took 3 bases from V and 0 from J, leaving 12 bases between them. The CDR3 loop spans 15 amino acids. From germline, CDR1 is SEHNR and CDR2 FQNEAQ (reference sequence). In DNA, the CDR3 is TGTGCCAGCAGCTTCGGGGAACATAGCTCCTACGAGCAGTACTTC. It is translated as CASSFGEHSSYEQYF. Looking up the rest from reference TRBV7-9 and TRBJ2-7 gives the full variable domain: DTGVSQNPRHKITKRGQNVTFRCDPISEHNRLYWYRQTLGQGPEFLTYFQNEAQLEKSRLLSDRFSAERPKGSFSTLEIQRTEQGDSAMYLCASSFGEHSSYEQYFGPGTRLTVT.

This clonotype was counted a few times. This rearrangement joins TRBV4-1 to TRBJ2-7; a weak D match, TRBD1 (5 bases). Trimming cost V 0 bases and J 5 bases, with 17 bases left between them. Looked up from germline, CDR1 is MGHRA and CDR2 is YSYEKL. This CDR3 has 16 amino acids. The CDR3 nucleotides are TGCGCCAGCAGCCAAGATATCGGCAGGGTACCCCACGAGCAGTACTTC. Translating it yields CASSQDIGRVPHEQYF.

This clonotype has just one count. The chain couples TRBV9 to TRBJ2-3, with D possibly being TRBD2 (7 bases). The germline gives CDR1 SGDLS, CDR2 YYNGEE. V shed 2 bases and J shed 5 bases, with 18 bases lying between them. This CDR3 is built from 16 residues. CDR3 loop: CASSVHSGGQGDTQYF. In DNA, the CDR3 is TGTGCCAGCAGCGTCCATTCCGGGGGGCAGGGAGATACGCAGTATTTT.